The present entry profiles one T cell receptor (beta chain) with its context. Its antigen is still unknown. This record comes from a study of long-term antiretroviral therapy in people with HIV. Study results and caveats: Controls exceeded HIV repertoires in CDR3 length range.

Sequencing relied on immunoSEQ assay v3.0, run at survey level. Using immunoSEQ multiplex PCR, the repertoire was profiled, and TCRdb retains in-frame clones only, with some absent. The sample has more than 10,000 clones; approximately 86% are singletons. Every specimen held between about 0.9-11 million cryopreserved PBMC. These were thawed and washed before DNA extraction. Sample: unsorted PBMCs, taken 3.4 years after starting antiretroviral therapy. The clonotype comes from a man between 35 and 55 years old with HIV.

CDR3 sequence (DNA): TGTGCCAGACCGAGAGAATCCTACAATGAGCAGTTCTTC. It encodes CARPRESYNEQFF. The gene calls are TRBV28 and TRBJ2-1; D call uncertain. Germline assignment: CDR1 MDHEN and CDR2 SYDVKM. The CDR3 is 13 amino acids. Between the trimmed V and J ends, which lost 9 bases and 1 base, there was a span of 10 bases.